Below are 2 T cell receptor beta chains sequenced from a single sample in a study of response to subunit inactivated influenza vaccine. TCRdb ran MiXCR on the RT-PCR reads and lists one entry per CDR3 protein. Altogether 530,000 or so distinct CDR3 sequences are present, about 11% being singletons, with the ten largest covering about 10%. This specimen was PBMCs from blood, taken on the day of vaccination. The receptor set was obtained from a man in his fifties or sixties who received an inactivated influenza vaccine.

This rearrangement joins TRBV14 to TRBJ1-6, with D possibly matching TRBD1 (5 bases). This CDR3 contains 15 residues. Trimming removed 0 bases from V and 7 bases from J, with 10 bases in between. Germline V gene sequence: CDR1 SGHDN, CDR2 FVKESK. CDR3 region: CASSQESGRNSPLHF. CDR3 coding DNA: TGTGCCAGCAGCCAAGAATCAGGGAGGAATTCACCCCTCCACTTT.

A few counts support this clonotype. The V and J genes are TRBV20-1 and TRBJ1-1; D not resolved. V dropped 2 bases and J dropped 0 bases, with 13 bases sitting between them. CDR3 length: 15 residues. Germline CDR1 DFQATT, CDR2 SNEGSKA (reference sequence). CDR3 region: CSARNRATMNTEAFF. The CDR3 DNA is TGCAGTGCTAGAAATAGGGCAACAATGAACACTGAAGCTTTCTTT.